The clone carrying this TCR beta chain was counted between two and nine times. Its antigen is currently unknown. CD4+ cells yielded CD45RA+ naive and CD45RA-negative memory subsets. This sample was taken from a study of shared clonotypes between healthy human individuals. This CDR3 contains 14 residues. Per the germline V gene, CDR1 is GTSNPN and CDR2 is SVGIG (reference sequence). The J segment lost 6 bases and the V segment lost 4 bases, leaving 8 bases of the junction unmatched. Here immunoSEQ multiplex PCR was the method, and the copy in TCRdb shows in-frame clones only, minus some. The profile covers 980,000 or so clones, with over 75% appearing a single time and approximately 1.5% taken by the ten largest. Study-wide results and caveats: Rarefaction analysis demonstrated incomplete sorted-subset sequencing notwithstanding large depth. Generation of non-shared clonotypes was less probable than generation of clonotypes shared by all four donors.

The specimen was memory CD4+ T cells sorted from blood. Subset denoted: CD45RA-negative fraction. The TCR was taken from a man younger than 30 in good health. This chain uses TRBV30 with TRBJ1-4, with 7 bases fitting TRBD1. The CDR3 DNA follows: TGTGCCTGGAACCGCAGGGGGAAATATGAAAAACTGTTTTTT. Residues: CAWNRRGKYEKLFF. Full variable domain (rest looked up from reference TRBV30 and TRBJ1-4): SQTIHQWPATLVQPVGSPLSLECTVEGTSNPNLYWYRQAAGRGLQLLFYSVGIGQISSEVPQNLSASRPQDRQFILSSKKLLLSDSGFYLCAWNRRGKYEKLFFGSGTQLSVL.